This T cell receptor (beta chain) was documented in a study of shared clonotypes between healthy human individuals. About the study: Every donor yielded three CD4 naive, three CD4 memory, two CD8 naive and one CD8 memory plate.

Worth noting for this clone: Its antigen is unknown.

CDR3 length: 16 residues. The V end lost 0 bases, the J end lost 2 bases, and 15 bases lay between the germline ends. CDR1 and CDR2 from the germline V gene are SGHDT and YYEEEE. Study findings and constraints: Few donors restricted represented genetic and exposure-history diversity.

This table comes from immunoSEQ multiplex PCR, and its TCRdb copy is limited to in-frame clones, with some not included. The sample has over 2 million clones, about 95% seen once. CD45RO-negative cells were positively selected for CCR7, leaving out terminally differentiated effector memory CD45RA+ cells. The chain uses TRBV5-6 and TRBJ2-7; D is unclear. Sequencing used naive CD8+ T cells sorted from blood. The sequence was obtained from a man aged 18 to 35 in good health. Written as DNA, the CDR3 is TGTGCCAGCAGCTTGGGACTCGTGGTACCCGCCTACGAGCAGTACTTC. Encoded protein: CASSLGLVVPAYEQYF.